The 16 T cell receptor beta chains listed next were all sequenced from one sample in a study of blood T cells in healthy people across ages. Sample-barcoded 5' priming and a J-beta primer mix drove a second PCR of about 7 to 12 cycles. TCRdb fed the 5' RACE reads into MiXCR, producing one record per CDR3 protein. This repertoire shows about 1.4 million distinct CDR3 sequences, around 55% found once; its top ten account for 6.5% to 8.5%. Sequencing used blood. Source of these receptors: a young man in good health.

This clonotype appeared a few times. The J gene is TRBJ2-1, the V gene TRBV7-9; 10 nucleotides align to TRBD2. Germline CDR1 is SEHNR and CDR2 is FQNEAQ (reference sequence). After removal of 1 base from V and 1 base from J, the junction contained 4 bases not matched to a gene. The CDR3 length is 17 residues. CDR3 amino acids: CASSLETSGDSYNEQFF. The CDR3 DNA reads TGTGCCAGCAGCTTAGAAACTAGCGGGGATTCCTACAATGAGCAGTTCTTC.

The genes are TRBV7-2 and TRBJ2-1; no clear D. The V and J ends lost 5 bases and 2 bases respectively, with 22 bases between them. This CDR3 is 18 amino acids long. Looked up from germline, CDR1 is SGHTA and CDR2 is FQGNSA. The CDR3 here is CASSLDPPTDLAYNEQFF. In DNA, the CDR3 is TGTGCCAGCAGCCTAGATCCGCCGACTGATTTGGCCTACAATGAGCAGTTCTTC.

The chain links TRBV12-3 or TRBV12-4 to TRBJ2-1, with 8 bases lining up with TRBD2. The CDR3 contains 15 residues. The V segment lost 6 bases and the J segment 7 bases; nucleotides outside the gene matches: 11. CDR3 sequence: CASSPGTSRGNEQFF. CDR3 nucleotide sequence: TGTGCCAGCAGCCCCGGGACTAGTCGGGGGAATGAGCAGTTCTTC.

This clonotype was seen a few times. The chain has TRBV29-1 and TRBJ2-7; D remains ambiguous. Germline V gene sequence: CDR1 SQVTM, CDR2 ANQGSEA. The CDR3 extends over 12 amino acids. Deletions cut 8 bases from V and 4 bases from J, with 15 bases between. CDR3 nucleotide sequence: TGCAGCAGACGAGACGTCCAATACGAGCAGTACTTC. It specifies CSRRDVQYEQYF.

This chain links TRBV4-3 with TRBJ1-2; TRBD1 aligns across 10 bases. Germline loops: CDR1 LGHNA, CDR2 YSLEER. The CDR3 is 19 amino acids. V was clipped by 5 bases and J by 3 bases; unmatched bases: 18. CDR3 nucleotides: TGCGCCAGCAGCTCCCTTAGGGGACAGGGGCGACCATTCGACTATGGCTACACCTTC. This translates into CASSSLRGQGRPFDYGYTF.

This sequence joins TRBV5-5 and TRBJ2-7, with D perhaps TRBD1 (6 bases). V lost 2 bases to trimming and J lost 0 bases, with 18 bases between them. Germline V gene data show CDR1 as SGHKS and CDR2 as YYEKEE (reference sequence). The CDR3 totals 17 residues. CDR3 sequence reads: CASSFLPGHGASYEQYF. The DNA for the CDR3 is TGTGCCAGCAGCTTTCTCCCGGGACATGGAGCCTCCTACGAGCAGTACTTC.

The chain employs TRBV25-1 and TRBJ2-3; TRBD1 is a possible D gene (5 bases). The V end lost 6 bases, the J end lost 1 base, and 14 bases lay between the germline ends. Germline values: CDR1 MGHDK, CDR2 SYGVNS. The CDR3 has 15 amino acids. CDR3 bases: TGTGCCAGCAGCCTCAGGGCTCCCGGCACAGATACGCAGTATTTT. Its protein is CASSLRAPGTDTQYF.

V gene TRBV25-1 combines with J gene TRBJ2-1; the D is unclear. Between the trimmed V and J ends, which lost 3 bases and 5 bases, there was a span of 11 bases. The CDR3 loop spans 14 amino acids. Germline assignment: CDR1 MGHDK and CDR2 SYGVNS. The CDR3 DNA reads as TGTGCCAGCAGTGACGAGGCATCCAACAATGAGCAGTTCTTC. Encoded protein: CASSDEASNNEQFF.

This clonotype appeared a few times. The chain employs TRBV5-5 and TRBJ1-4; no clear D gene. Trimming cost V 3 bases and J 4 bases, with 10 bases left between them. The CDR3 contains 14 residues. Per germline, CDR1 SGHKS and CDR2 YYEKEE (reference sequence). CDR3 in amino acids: CASSSRPFNEKLFF. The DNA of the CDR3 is TGTGCCAGCAGCTCCAGGCCATTTAATGAAAAACTGTTTTTT.

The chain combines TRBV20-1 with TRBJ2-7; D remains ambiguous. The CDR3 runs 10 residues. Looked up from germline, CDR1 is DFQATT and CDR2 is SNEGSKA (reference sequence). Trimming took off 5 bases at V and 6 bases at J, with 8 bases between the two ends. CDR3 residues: CSASHLEQYF. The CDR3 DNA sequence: TGCAGTGCTTCTCACCTCGAGCAGTACTTC.

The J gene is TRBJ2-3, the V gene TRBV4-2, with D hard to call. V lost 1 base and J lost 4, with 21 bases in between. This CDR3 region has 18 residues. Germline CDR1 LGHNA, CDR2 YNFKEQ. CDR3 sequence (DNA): TGTGCCAGCAGCCAAGTGTACGTCGGGCTCAACGGCCCAGATACGCAGTATTTT. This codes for CASSQVYVGLNGPDTQYF.

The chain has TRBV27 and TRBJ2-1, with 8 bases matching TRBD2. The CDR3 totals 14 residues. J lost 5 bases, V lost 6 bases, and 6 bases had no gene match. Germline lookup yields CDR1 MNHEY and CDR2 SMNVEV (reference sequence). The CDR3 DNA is TGTGCCAGCAGGGCGGGAGGCCTAGACAATGAGCAGTTCTTC. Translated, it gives CASRAGGLDNEQFF.

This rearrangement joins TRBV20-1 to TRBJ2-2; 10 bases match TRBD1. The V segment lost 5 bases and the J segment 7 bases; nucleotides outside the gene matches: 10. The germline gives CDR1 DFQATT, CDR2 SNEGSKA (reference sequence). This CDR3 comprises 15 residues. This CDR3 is CSAQPWGTGDGELFF. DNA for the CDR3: TGCAGTGCTCAACCCTGGGGGACAGGGGACGGGGAGCTGTTTTTT.

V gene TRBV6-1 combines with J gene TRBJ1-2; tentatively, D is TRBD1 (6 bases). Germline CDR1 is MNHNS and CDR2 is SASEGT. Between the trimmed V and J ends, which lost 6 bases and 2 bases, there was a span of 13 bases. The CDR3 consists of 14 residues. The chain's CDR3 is CASRGLTGNYGYTF. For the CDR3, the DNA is TGTGCCAGCAGGGGCCTAACAGGGAACTATGGCTACACCTTC.

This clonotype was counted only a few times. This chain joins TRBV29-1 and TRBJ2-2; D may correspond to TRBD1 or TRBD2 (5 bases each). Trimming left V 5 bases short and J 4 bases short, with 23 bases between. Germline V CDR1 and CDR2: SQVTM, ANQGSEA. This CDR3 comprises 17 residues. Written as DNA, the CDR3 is TGCAGCGTTTCCCTTCGCCCCCAGGGTGAGGGCACCGGGGAGCTGTTTTTT. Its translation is CSVSLRPQGEGTGELFF.

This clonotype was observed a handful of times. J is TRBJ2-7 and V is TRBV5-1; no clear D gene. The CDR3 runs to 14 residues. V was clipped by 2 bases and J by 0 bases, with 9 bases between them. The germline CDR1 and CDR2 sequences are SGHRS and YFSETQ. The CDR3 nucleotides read TGCGCCAGCAGCTTAACAACTCCCTCCTACGAGCAGTACTTC. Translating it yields CASSLTTPSYEQYF.